A single sample is the source of the 3 T cell receptor beta chains below, sequenced in a study of T cell responses to AZD1222 COVID-19 vaccine. Only in-frame clones appear in the TCRdb table, and some are missing; sequencing was by immunoSEQ multiplex PCR. The data show 150,000 to 250,000 clones, 80% to 95% seen once. The starting material was peripheral blood, obtained 28 days after the second AZD1222 dose. These receptors were collected from an adult who received the AZD1222 COVID-19 vaccine.

The rearrangement links TRBV5-1 to TRBJ2-3, with 9 bases matching TRBD1. V lost 7 bases and J lost 1; bases outside the gene matches: 4. This CDR3 has 14 amino acids. Per germline, CDR1 SGHRS and CDR2 YFSETQ. The CDR3 DNA follows: TGCGCCAGCCGACAGGGGGACGGCACAGATACGCAGTATTTT. Protein sequence: CASRQGDGTDTQYF. The full variable domain, completed using reference TRBV5-1 and TRBJ2-3, is KAGVTQTPRYLIKTRGQQVTLSCSPISGHRSVSWYQQTPGQGLQFLFEYFSETQRNKGNFPGRFSGRQFSNSRSEMNVSTLELGDSALYLCASRQGDGTDTQYFGPGTRLTVL.

The J gene is TRBJ2-1, the V gene TRBV5-1; 7 bases map to TRBD2. CDR3 length: 15 residues. CDR1 and CDR2 (germline): SGHRS, YFSETQ. V lost 1 base, J lost 4 bases, and 5 bases stayed unmatched. The CDR3 sequence is CASSLLADIYNEQFF. The CDR3 DNA sequence: TGCGCCAGCAGCTTGCTAGCGGATATATACAATGAGCAGTTCTTC.

The genes are TRBV21-1 and TRBJ2-4; the table calls TRBD2, which could not be checked here. TRBV21-1 represents a pseudogene. This CDR3 has 14 amino acids. The CDR3 bases are TGTGCCACCGGAATTGGGGGGGCGAAAAACATTCAGTACTTC. Translation: CATGIGGAKNIQYF.